This passage covers 30 T cell receptor beta chains from one sample sequenced in a study of shared clonotypes between healthy human individuals. The table came from immunoSEQ multiplex PCR; TCRdb's copy has only in-frame clones and leaves some out. The sample lists 2 million to 2.5 million clones, about 95% occurring once. Terminally differentiated effector memory CD45RA+ cells were excluded from the naive CD8 cells, which were CD45RO-negative and positively selected for CCR7. Sequencing was carried out using naive CD8+ T cells sorted from blood. These receptors came from a young man in good health.

The chain joins TRBV27 to TRBJ2-7; perhaps TRBD1 as D (6 bases). There are 13 residues in the CDR3. From germline, CDR1 is MNHEY and CDR2 SMNVEV (reference sequence). Trimming removed 5 bases from V and 5 bases from J, with 13 bases in between. CDR3 bases: TGTGCCAGCAGTAAGTCACAGGGCCACGAGCAGTACTTC. Protein product: CASSKSQGHEQYF.

In its sample, this clone was seen a few times. The J gene is TRBJ2-1, the V gene TRBV28; tentative D call: TRBD2 (5 bases). Germline V gives CDR1 MDHEN, CDR2 SYDVKM. The CDR3 is 10 residues long. V was pared by 9 bases and J by 9 bases, with 9 bases between. The CDR3 region has the DNA TGTGCCAGTGCACGGGGTGAGCAGTTCTTC. Its translation: CASARGEQFF.

The chain joins TRBV10-2 to TRBJ2-1; the D is unclear. Trimming removed 7 bases at V and 2 bases at J, with 18 bases between. Germline CDR1 is WSHSY and CDR2 is SAAADI. The CDR3 consists of 16 residues. Written as DNA, the CDR3 is TGCGCCAGCACTGATTACGCGGACGTTCCCTACAATGAGCAGTTCTTC. As protein: CASTDYADVPYNEQFF.

The V and J genes are TRBV9 and TRBJ2-2; no firm D call. Per germline, CDR1 SGDLS and CDR2 YYNGEE. The V end lost 4 bases, the J end lost 4 bases, and 8 bases lay between the germline ends. The CDR3 loop spans 13 amino acids. CDR3 sequence reads: CASSTEGTGELFF. For the CDR3, the DNA is TGTGCCAGCAGCACAGAAGGCACCGGGGAGCTGTTTTTT.

To note about this clone: Different DNA sequences within this sample yield the same CDR3. This chain connects TRBV4-1 to TRBJ1-1; D unresolved. Germline V gives CDR1 MGHRA, CDR2 YSYEKL. Deletions cut 1 base from V and 1 base from J, with 4 bases between. The CDR3 runs 13 residues. Here the CDR3 reads CASSQARNTEAFF. DNA for the CDR3: TGCGCCAGCAGCCAAGCCAGGAACACTGAAGCTTTCTTT.

The chain is built from TRBV5-1 and TRBJ1-1; weak D call: TRBD1 (5 bases). The CDR3 is 14 residues long. V lost 5 bases, J lost 3 bases, and 14 bases lay in between. The V gene's germline CDR1 is SGHRS and CDR2 YFSETQ. The CDR3 DNA sequence: TGCGCCAGCAGAACTCGGGCGGGGGACACTGAAGCTTTCTTT. This codes for CASRTRAGDTEAFF.

The CDR3 spells CASSLVGPAGELFF. Written as DNA, the CDR3 is TGTGCCAGCAGCTTGGTCGGGCCCGCCGGGGAGCTGTTTTTT. The V gene is TRBV5-4, the J gene TRBJ2-2; D uncertain. The V gene lost 0 bases and the J gene lost 6 bases, with 9 bases spanning the gap. The CDR3 length is 14 residues. Germline V gene sequence: CDR1 SGHNT, CDR2 YYREEE (reference sequence).

For this clone: The sample holds other DNA sequences that translate to the same CDR3. The chain combines TRBV27 with TRBJ2-1; no clear D. There are 16 residues in the CDR3. V was shortened by 1 base and J by 0 bases, with 10 bases between the two germline ends. Per the germline V gene, CDR1 is MNHEY and CDR2 is SMNVEV (reference sequence). The DNA of the CDR3 is TGTGCCAGCAGTTTATTGGGCGTGAGCTCCTACAATGAGCAGTTCTTC. Protein product: CASSLLGVSSYNEQFF.

This clone appeared a few times. The chain joins TRBV11-2 to TRBJ1-2; 7 bases are shared with TRBD1. Trimming took 6 bases from V and 8 from J; bases not matched to a gene: 12. Germline values: CDR1 SGHAT, CDR2 FQNNGV. This CDR3 is 14 amino acids long. CDR3 DNA sequence: TGTGCCAGCAGTGAAACAGGGGCGCTGTGGGGCTACACCTTC. This codes for CASSETGALWGYTF. Supplemented by reference TRBV11-2 and TRBJ1-2, the full variable domain reads EAGVAQSPRYKIIEKRQSVAFWCNPISGHATLYWYQQILGQGPKLLIQFQNNGVVDDSQLPKDRFSAERLKGVDSTLKIQPAKLEDSAVYLCASSETGALWGYTFGSGTRLTVV.

CDR3 in amino acids: CASSNKRGAETQYF. DNA for the CDR3: TGTGCCAGTAGCAACAAGCGAGGGGCAGAGACCCAGTACTTC. V usage is TRBV19 and J usage is TRBJ2-5; tentatively, D is TRBD1 or TRBD2 (5 bases each). CDR1 and CDR2 from the germline V gene are LNHDA and SQIVND (reference sequence). The V end was cut by 6 bases, the J end by 4 bases, with 15 bases between. The CDR3 is 14 amino acids.

V is TRBV6-1 and J is TRBJ2-1; D is uncertain. Germline V gene lookup returns CDR1 MNHNS and CDR2 SASEGT. CDR3 length: 12 residues. Trimming shortened V by 3 bases and J by 3 bases, and 3 bases separated the two germline ends. DNA for the CDR3: TGTGCCAGCAGTGATTTCTACAATGAGCAGTTCTTC. Amino acids: CASSDFYNEQFF.

This chain joins TRBV6-6 and TRBJ2-7; 7 nucleotides match TRBD2. From germline, CDR1 is MNHNY and CDR2 SVGAGI (reference sequence). There are 15 residues in the CDR3. After removal of 0 bases from V and 6 bases from J, the junction contained 8 bases not matched to a gene. For the CDR3, the DNA is TGTGCCAGCAGTTACTCGGTGGGGGAGGGTGGCGAGCAGTACTTC. It is translated as CASSYSVGEGGEQYF.

The chain is built from TRBV13 and TRBJ1-3; TRBD1 might be the D (6 bases). Germline values: CDR1 PRHDT, CDR2 FYEKMQ (reference sequence). The CDR3 spans 15 residues. Trimming pared 5 bases from V and 4 bases from J, leaving 15 bases between. CDR3 sequence: CASSLRQAVGNTIYF. For the CDR3, the DNA is TGTGCCAGCAGCCTGAGACAGGCGGTGGGAAACACCATATATTTT.

This clone was recorded once. The chain has TRBV30 and TRBJ2-7, with D perhaps given as TRBD1 or TRBD2 (5 bases each). Trimming removed 0 bases from V and 2 bases from J, with 14 bases in between. CDR1 and CDR2 (germline): GTSNPN, SVGIG (reference sequence). The CDR3 runs 15 residues. This chain's CDR3 is CAWSVGTNLAYEQYF. The CDR3 region has the DNA TGTGCCTGGAGTGTAGGGACGAACCTCGCCTACGAGCAGTACTTC. Looking up the rest from reference TRBV30 and TRBJ2-7 gives the full variable domain: SQTIHQWPATLVQPVGSPLSLECTVEGTSNPNLYWYRQAAGRGLQLLFYSVGIGQISSEVPQNLSASRPQDRQFILSSKKLLLSDSGFYLCAWSVGTNLAYEQYFGPGTRLTVT.

This clone was counted between two and nine times. The rearrangement links TRBV2 to TRBJ1-6; 9 positions agree with TRBD1. CDR3 length: 16 residues. J was trimmed by 5 bases and V by 6 bases; bases with no gene match: 8. Germline CDR1 SNHLY, CDR2 FYNNEI. The CDR3 DNA is TGTGCCAGCAGGAACCTCGACAGGGGGGATAATTCACCCCTCCACTTT. It yields the protein CASRNLDRGDNSPLHF.

The chain uses TRBV7-8 and TRBJ1-1; D is possibly TRBD1 (5 bases). This CDR3 region has 16 residues. V lost 3 bases and J 1 base, leaving 15 bases between the germline ends. Germline CDR1 SGHVS, CDR2 FQNEAQ. In DNA form, the CDR3 reads TGTGCCAGCAGCTTCGGGGCGATCAATTGGAACACTGAAGCTTTCTTT. It codes for CASSFGAINWNTEAFF.

The chain carries TRBV6-1 and TRBJ1-2; D is perhaps TRBD1 (6 bases). Germline V lookup: CDR1 MNHNS, CDR2 SASEGT. V lost 5 bases and J 7 bases, leaving 20 bases between the germline ends. The CDR3 is 15 residues long. CDR3 in DNA: TGTGCCAGCAGTCAGACAGGATTAGGCCCCCTTGGCTACACCTTC. Translating gives CASSQTGLGPLGYTF.

The rearrangement uses TRBV4-1 and TRBJ1-2; possible D gene TRBD1, 5 bases. V lost 4 bases to trimming and J lost 7 bases, with 13 bases between them. Germline CDR1 reads MGHRA; CDR2 reads YSYEKL. The CDR3 extends over 13 amino acids. CDR3 nucleotide sequence: TGCGCCAGCAGCCTTCCGGGGGGAAGTGGCTACACCTTC. Translating it yields CASSLPGGSGYTF.

The chain joins TRBV7-6 to TRBJ2-4, with 7 bases aligning to TRBD1. V gave up 4 bases and J gave up 5 bases; unmatched junction bases: 8. The CDR3 length is 15 residues. CDR1 is SGHVS and CDR2 is FNYEAQ in the germline V gene. CDR3 nucleotides: TGTGCCAGCAGCTCTTCAACCGGGACAGAAAACATTCAGTACTTC. Encoded protein: CASSSSTGTENIQYF.

About this clone itself: The sample holds other DNA sequences that translate to the same CDR3. This rearrangement joins TRBV6-5 to TRBJ2-2, with 7 bases matching TRBD2. CDR1 and CDR2 (germline): MNHEY, SVGAGI. CDR3 length: 15 residues. V gave up 2 bases and J gave up 0 bases; unmatched junction bases: 0. The CDR3 DNA is TGTGCCAGCAGTTACGGGACTACGAACACCGGGGAGCTGTTTTTT. Protein product: CASSYGTTNTGELFF.

This clone appeared a single time. Other DNA sequences of this sample code for an identical CDR3. The chain combines TRBV7-6 with TRBJ2-7; D may be TRBD1 (8 bases). Germline CDR1 and CDR2: SGHVS and FNYEAQ. The CDR3 consists of 14 residues. With 6 bases removed from V and 4 bases from J, the gap between germline ends came to 16 bases. The CDR3 DNA reads TGTGCCAGCAGTCCTACAGGGGGGGTTTACGAGCAGTACTTC. Encoded protein: CASSPTGGVYEQYF.

CDR3 sequence reads: CASSPRVTSYEQYF. CDR3 bases: TGTGCCAGCAGTCCCAGGGTTACCTCCTACGAGCAGTACTTC. The V gene is TRBV28, the J gene TRBJ2-7; D is possibly TRBD1 (5 bases). From germline, CDR1 is MDHEN and CDR2 SYDVKM. This CDR3 has 14 amino acids. Trimming stripped 5 bases from V and 0 bases from J, with 11 bases between.

To note about this clone: Other DNA sequences in the sample encode the same CDR3. The genes are TRBV4-3 and TRBJ1-5; D not certain. The CDR3 loop spans 15 amino acids. The V gene's germline CDR1 is LGHNA and CDR2 YSLEER. V lost 0 bases and J 3 bases, leaving 9 bases between the germline ends. DNA of the CDR3: TGCGCCAGCAGCCAAGATAGGGATTCCAATCAGCCCCAGCATTTT. It encodes CASSQDRDSNQPQHF.

The chain has TRBV9 and TRBJ2-2; TRBD1 matches 8 bases. Germline CDR1 SGDLS, CDR2 YYNGEE. V lost 3 bases and J lost 5; bases outside the gene matches: 9. This CDR3 is built from 16 residues. This CDR3 is CASSDERQGLTGELFF. In DNA, the CDR3 is TGTGCCAGCAGCGACGAGAGACAGGGGTTAACCGGGGAGCTGTTTTTT.

Only one count was recorded for this clone. V gene TRBV28 combines with J gene TRBJ1-6; D is ambiguous. This CDR3 contains 14 residues. The V end lost 6 bases, the J end lost 11 bases, and 17 bases lay between the germline ends. CDR1 is MDHEN, CDR2 SYDVKM, per germline. This chain's CDR3 is CASSKPGSGTPLHF. Here the CDR3 DNA reads TGTGCCAGCAGCAAGCCGGGATCGGGGACACCCCTCCACTTT.

Notes on this clone: Other DNA sequences in the sample encode the same CDR3. The chain couples TRBV4-3 to TRBJ2-5; the match to TRBD2 covers 8 bases. Germline V gene sequence: CDR1 LGHNA, CDR2 YSLEER. With 1 base clipped from V and 3 bases from J, the junction kept 4 bases outside the gene matches. This CDR3 comprises 15 residues. The CDR3 is CASSQVAGGEETQYF. In DNA, the CDR3 is TGCGCCAGCAGCCAAGTGGCCGGGGGGGAAGAGACCCAGTACTTC.

The chain links TRBV25-1 to TRBJ2-3, with D possibly being TRBD2 (5 bases). Germline V gene lookup returns CDR1 MGHDK and CDR2 SYGVNS. This CDR3 has 14 amino acids. V shed 0 bases and J shed 3 bases, with 7 bases lying between them. The CDR3 DNA reads as TGTGCCAGCAGTGAATATACGGGGACAGATACGCAGTATTTT. It codes for CASSEYTGTDTQYF.

This rearrangement joins TRBV30 to TRBJ2-3; D remains unclear. The CDR3 spans 13 residues. Germline values: CDR1 GTSNPN, CDR2 SVGIG (reference sequence). Trimming stripped 0 bases from V and 4 bases from J, with 8 bases between. CDR3 amino acids: CAWSVSDADTQYF. The CDR3 DNA sequence: TGTGCCTGGAGTGTATCGGATGCAGATACGCAGTATTTT.

This clone was found once. V and J are TRBV5-1 and TRBJ2-6; D could derive from TRBD1 or TRBD2 (5 bases each). The length of the CDR3 is 18 residues. Trimming shortened V by 4 bases and J by 0 bases, and 17 bases separated the two germline ends. The germline V gene encodes CDR1 SGHRS and CDR2 YFSETQ. Written as DNA, the CDR3 is TGCGCCAGCAGCCCATGGGACCTCTCTCTCTCTGGGGCCAACGTCCTGACTTTC. Its translation: CASSPWDLSLSGANVLTF.

The chain has TRBV27 and TRBJ2-3; either TRBD1 or TRBD2 may fit D (6 bases each). The CDR3 loop spans 14 amino acids. V was shortened by 4 bases and J by 0 bases, with 8 bases between the two germline ends. Per the germline V gene, CDR1 is MNHEY and CDR2 is SMNVEV (reference sequence). Written as DNA, the CDR3 is TGTGCCAGCAGTTGGGGGGCTAGCACAGATACGCAGTATTTT. Its translation is CASSWGASTDTQYF.